The 21 T cell receptor beta chains below come from one sample, sequenced in a study of cytomegalovirus exposure and HLA in healthy donors (dated by TCRdb to 2016 to 2017). The method behind the library was the immunoSEQ multiplex PCR assay. The multiplex PCR relied on a mix of 60 forward primers for TCR Vbeta segments and 13 reverse primers for TCR Jbeta segments. The source is immuneACCESS, and TCRdb retained only in-frame sequences with V and J called. Part of the clones is not carried over; for the studies checked, unresolved V genes explain less than half of this, and the remainder is unexplained. The sample table holds about 140,000 clones, of which over 75% were seen once. The ten largest account for just over 8.5% of the sample. The sequencing input was PBMCs. The receptors originated from a woman between 45 and 65 years old in good health and CMV-seropositive.

The chain links TRBV28 to TRBJ1-4, with a possible D match to TRBD1 (5 bases). The V gene lost 6 bases and the J gene lost 6 bases, with 17 bases spanning the gap. Germline CDR1 MDHEN, CDR2 SYDVKM. The CDR3 extends over 15 amino acids. CDR3 residues: CASSSPRWGDEKLFF. The CDR3 coding sequence is TGTGCCAGCAGCTCCCCGAGATGGGGCGATGAAAAACTGTTTTTT.

As to this clone: This sample also contains other DNA sequences that code for the same CDR3. The chain employs TRBV30 and TRBJ1-4; 11 nucleotides align to TRBD1. Per the germline V gene, CDR1 is GTSNPN and CDR2 is SVGIG (reference sequence). The V gene end was trimmed by 3 bases and the J gene end by 8 bases; junction bases not matched to a gene: 2. This CDR3 is built from 13 residues. CDR3 amino acids: CAWSRDRGEKLFF. Here the CDR3 DNA reads TGTGCCTGGAGCCGGGACAGGGGGGAAAAACTGTTTTTT.

The chain employs TRBV19 and TRBJ2-5, with 7 bases that match TRBD1. The germline V gene has CDR1 LNHDA and CDR2 SQIVND (reference sequence). J lost 0 bases, V lost 6 bases, and 1 base had no gene match. CDR3 length: 13 residues. The CDR3 coding sequence is TGTGCCAGTAGCGGGACAGACCAAGAGACCCAGTACTTC. Translation: CASSGTDQETQYF.

J is TRBJ2-1 and V is TRBV5-3, with TRBD1 matching 7 bases. TRBV5-3 is an ORF, with its function uncertain. The CDR3 sequence is 18 residues long. V was clipped by 4 bases and J by 1 base; unmatched bases: 14. CDR3 coding DNA: TGTGCCAGAAGCATAAGACAGGGAGTCAGAAAGTCCTACAATGAGCAGTTCTTC. Protein sequence: CARSIRQGVRKSYNEQFF.

The chain is built from TRBV2 and TRBJ1-3, with unresolved D. Germline values: CDR1 SNHLY, CDR2 FYNNEI. The V end lost 3 bases, the J end lost 0 bases, and 15 bases lay between the germline ends. The CDR3 is 17 residues long. The CDR3: CASSDLRGTSSGNTIYF. The CDR3 DNA follows: TGTGCCAGCAGTGATTTACGGGGAACGAGCTCTGGAAACACCATATATTTT.

This clone has a single count. The chain is built from TRBV29-1 and TRBJ2-3; 8 positions agree with TRBD2. Trimming cost V 8 bases and J 5 bases; bases outside gene matches: 6. CDR1 SQVTM and CDR2 ANQGSEA come from the germline V gene. The CDR3 runs 12 residues. Here the CDR3 DNA reads TGCAGCTTAGGACTAGCAGGAGATACGCAGTATTTT. It yields the protein CSLGLAGDTQYF.

To note about this clone: This specimen includes other DNA sequences encoding the same CDR3. The chain combines TRBV5-5 with TRBJ2-7; D possibly corresponds to TRBD2 (5 bases). V lost 4 bases and J lost 7, with 15 bases in between. Germline V CDR1 and CDR2: SGHKS, YYEKEE (reference sequence). The CDR3 totals 13 residues. The CDR3 DNA sequence: TGTGCCAGCAGCCCGAACGGCTCGGGGGAGCAGTACTTC. Its protein product is CASSPNGSGEQYF.

A few counts support this clone. This sequence joins TRBV7-2 and TRBJ2-7; no reliable D call. V dropped 1 base and J dropped 6 bases, with 13 bases sitting between them. Germline loops: CDR1 SGHTA, CDR2 FQGNSA. This CDR3 contains 14 residues. CDR3 in DNA: TGTGCCAGCAGCTTAGGGGTTAGAGCGTTCGAGCAGTACTTC. This encodes CASSLGVRAFEQYF.

V usage is TRBV29-1 and J usage is TRBJ2-2; 8 bases agree with TRBD1. Looked up from germline, CDR1 is SQVTM and CDR2 is ANQGSEA. CDR3 length equals 16 residues. The trim removed 6 bases at V and 5 bases at J, leaving 14 bases unmatched. The CDR3 DNA reads as TGCAGCGTCCCCGGGGCAGGGGGCCCCGGGACCGGGGAGCTGTTTTTT. As protein: CSVPGAGGPGTGELFF.

This chain joins TRBV11-2 and TRBJ1-1; 7 bases are a match to TRBD1. There are 15 residues in the CDR3. CDR1 is SGHAT and CDR2 is FQNNGV in the germline V gene. V lost 7 bases to trimming and J lost 5 bases; unmatched junction nucleotides: 13. The DNA for the CDR3 is TGTGCCAGCACGGGACTTAGACAGGGCTGGACTGAAGCTTTCTTT. Amino acids: CASTGLRQGWTEAFF.

The chain carries TRBV7-6 and TRBJ2-7; the D gene is possibly TRBD1 (6 bases). Per germline, CDR1 SGHVS and CDR2 FNYEAQ. The CDR3 has 14 residues. V lost 5 bases to trimming and J lost 2 bases, with 13 bases between them. The CDR3 DNA is TGTGCCAGCAGCATCACAGGGTACCCCTACGAGCAGTACTTC. Encoded protein: CASSITGYPYEQYF.

The gene calls are TRBV9 and TRBJ1-2; no clear D. The V end was cut by 1 base, the J end by 5 bases, with 18 bases between. CDR3 length equals 16 residues. The germline CDR1 and CDR2 sequences are SGDLS and YYNGEE. The CDR3 here is CASSVSRAGGGYGYTF. CDR3 DNA sequence: TGTGCCAGCAGCGTAAGCCGGGCGGGTGGAGGATATGGCTACACCTTC.

The chain couples TRBV19 to TRBJ1-4; D remains unclear. From germline, CDR1 is LNHDA and CDR2 SQIVND (reference sequence). The germline V and J ends were trimmed by 5 bases and 4 bases, with 2 bases remaining between them. The CDR3 totals 11 residues. The CDR3 reads CASSLNEKLFF. Written as DNA, the CDR3 is TGTGCCAGTAGTCTTAATGAAAAACTGTTTTTT.

The chain couples TRBV9 to TRBJ2-3; 8 positions agree with TRBD2. Per germline, CDR1 SGDLS and CDR2 YYNGEE. The CDR3 is 16 residues long. V shed 2 bases, J shed 3 bases, and the junction held 8 bases outside the gene matches. CDR3 in DNA: TGTGCCAGCAGCGTTTGGGCGGGGGGAACTACAGATACGCAGTATTTT. Protein product: CASSVWAGGTTDTQYF.

This clone was seen more than once but under ten times. This chain joins TRBV19 and TRBJ1-5; maybe TRBD1 (5 bases). The CDR3 consists of 15 residues. Trimming took 4 bases from V and 1 from J, leaving 11 bases between them. Germline V CDR1 and CDR2: LNHDA, SQIVND (reference sequence). The CDR3 DNA reads TGTGCCAGTAGTAGGGGGGATAGGAGCAATCAGCCCCAGCATTTT. The encoded protein is CASSRGDRSNQPQHF.

There are a few counts of this clone. J is TRBJ1-4 and V is TRBV19; TRBD1 is a possible D gene (5 bases). CDR1 is LNHDA, CDR2 SQIVND, per germline (reference sequence). The CDR3 covers 15 residues. The V and J ends lost 6 bases and 4 bases respectively, with 15 bases between them. The DNA for the CDR3 is TGTGCCAGTAGGAGAATTACGGGGGGTAATGAAAAACTGTTTTTT. Protein product: CASRRITGGNEKLFF.

The rearrangement uses TRBV7-2 and TRBJ2-1; the D gene is possibly TRBD1 (6 bases). The CDR3 has 13 amino acids. Germline V gene data show CDR1 as SGHTA and CDR2 as FQGNSA. Trimming removed 5 bases at V and 7 bases at J, with 12 bases between. The CDR3 region is CASSEIQGNEQFF. CDR3 DNA: TGTGCCAGCAGCGAAATACAGGGTAATGAGCAGTTCTTC.

The V and J genes are TRBV7-2 and TRBJ1-2, with 7 nucleotides matching TRBD1. The V and J ends lost 5 bases and 4 bases, in that order; junction bases with no gene match: 4. Germline CDR1 is SGHTA and CDR2 is FQGNSA. The CDR3 spans 13 residues. This chain's CDR3 is CASSPQGFYGYTF. The DNA for the CDR3 is TGTGCCAGCAGCCCACAGGGGTTCTATGGCTACACCTTC.

There are a few counts of this clone. V is TRBV7-9 and J is TRBJ2-2; D remains unclear. CDR3 length: 13 amino acids. The V and J ends lost 5 bases and 4 bases respectively, with 8 bases between them. The germline CDR1 and CDR2 sequences are SEHNR and FQNEAQ (reference sequence). The CDR3 loop reads CASSQSGTGELFF. The DNA of the CDR3 is TGTGCCAGCAGCCAGTCGGGCACCGGGGAGCTGTTTTTT.

This clone was observed a handful of times. The CDR3 reads CASSRGQGRDIQYF. CDR3 DNA sequence: TGTGCCAGCAGTCGAGGACAGGGAAGGGACATTCAGTACTTC. This chain uses TRBV27 with TRBJ2-4, with 8 bases identical to TRBD1. V lost 5 bases to trimming and J lost 8 bases; unmatched junction nucleotides: 8. CDR1 MNHEY and CDR2 SMNVEV come from the germline V gene (reference sequence). There are 14 residues in the CDR3.

V usage is TRBV29-1 and J usage is TRBJ1-2; unclear D gene. Trimming stripped 5 bases from V and 7 bases from J, with 14 bases between. In germline, CDR1 is SQVTM, CDR2 ANQGSEA. The CDR3 spans 12 residues. CDR3 nucleotide sequence: TGCAGCGTTCCGGGAGGAGTTTTTGGCTACACCTTC. It is translated as CSVPGGVFGYTF.